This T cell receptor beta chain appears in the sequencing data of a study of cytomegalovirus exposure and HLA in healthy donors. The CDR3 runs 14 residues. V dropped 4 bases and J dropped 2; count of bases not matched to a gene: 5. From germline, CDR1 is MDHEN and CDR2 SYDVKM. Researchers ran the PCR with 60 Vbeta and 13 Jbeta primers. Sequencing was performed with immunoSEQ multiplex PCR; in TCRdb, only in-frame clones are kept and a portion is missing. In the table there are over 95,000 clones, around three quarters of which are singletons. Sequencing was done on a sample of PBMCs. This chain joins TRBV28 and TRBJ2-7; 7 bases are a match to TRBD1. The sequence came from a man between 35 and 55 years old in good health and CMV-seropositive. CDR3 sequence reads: CASSSLTGAYEQYF. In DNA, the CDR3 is TGTGCCAGCAGTTCCCTAACAGGGGCCTACGAGCAGTACTTC.